These 29 T cell receptor beta chains originate from one sample sequenced in a study of blood T cell repertoires in COVID-19. This table comes from immunoSEQ multiplex PCR, and its TCRdb copy is limited to in-frame clones, with some not included. This table holds 130,000 or so clones, approximately 83% found once. Material for sequencing was peripheral blood. The receptor set was obtained from a woman between 65 and 79 years old with acute or convalescent COVID-19.

V gene TRBV5-1 combines with J gene TRBJ1-4, with TRBD1 as a possible D gene (5 bases). Germline values: CDR1 SGHRS, CDR2 YFSETQ. The length of the CDR3 is 15 residues. Deletions cut 2 bases from V and 6 bases from J, with 14 bases between. In DNA, the CDR3 is TGCGCCAGCAGCTTTTCGGGGGACGGGTATGAAAAACTGTTTTTT. It translates to CASSFSGDGYEKLFF.

This chain links TRBV3-1 (or the pseudogene TRBV3-2) with TRBJ1-2, with TRBD1 as a possible D gene (6 bases). The V gene's germline CDR1 is LGHDT and CDR2 YNNKEL (reference sequence). Trimming removed 4 bases from V and 4 bases from J, with 10 bases in between. The CDR3 is made up of 13 amino acids. In DNA, the CDR3 is TGTGCCAGCAGCCTGGACAGTTTCTATGGCTACACCTTC. Translating gives CASSLDSFYGYTF.

The V call is TRBV9, the J call TRBJ1-1; the D gene is possibly TRBD1 (5 bases). Germline V gives CDR1 SGDLS, CDR2 YYNGEE. This CDR3 has 16 residues. V was cut by 0 bases and J by 1 base, with 13 bases left in between. The chain's CDR3 is CASSVAPGRGNTEAFF. Here the CDR3 DNA reads TGTGCCAGCAGCGTAGCTCCAGGGAGGGGGAACACTGAAGCTTTCTTT.

The chain joins TRBV6-5 to TRBJ2-7; D remains ambiguous. V dropped 2 bases and J dropped 6 bases, with 17 bases sitting between them. Germline V gene data show CDR1 as MNHEY and CDR2 as SVGAGI. The CDR3 is 15 residues long. CDR3 in DNA: TGTGCCAGCAGTTACGACCGTTGGGCGCGTAGCGAGCAGTACTTC. Encoded protein: CASSYDRWARSEQYF.

The rearrangement joins TRBV7-2 to TRBJ1-5; 9 bases are a match to TRBD1. V was clipped by 5 bases and J by 6 bases; unmatched bases: 11. Germline CDR1 reads SGHTA; CDR2 reads FQGNSA. The CDR3 is 16 amino acids. The CDR3 DNA reads as TGTGCCAGCAGCCGGGGGACAGGGTTGGATGGTCAGCCCCAGCATTTT. Its translation is CASSRGTGLDGQPQHF.

This rearrangement joins TRBV5-5 to TRBJ2-3; 7 bases agree with TRBD1. V lost 2 bases to trimming and J lost 4 bases; unmatched junction nucleotides: 7. This CDR3 spans 15 amino acids. CDR1 SGHKS and CDR2 YYEKEE come from the germline V gene (reference sequence). The CDR3 sequence is CASSFGTVGPDTQYF. CDR3 coding DNA: TGTGCCAGCAGCTTCGGGACAGTGGGTCCAGATACGCAGTATTTT.

This chain links TRBV3-1 (or the pseudogene TRBV3-2) with TRBJ1-2; D perhaps matches TRBD1 (5 bases). The CDR3 is 14 residues long. Trimming cost V 4 bases and J 4 bases, with 13 bases left between them. CDR1 is LGHDT and CDR2 is YNNKEL in the germline V gene (reference sequence). The CDR3 reads CASSPRQTSYGYTF. CDR3 nucleotides: TGTGCCAGCAGCCCTCGACAGACCTCCTATGGCTACACCTTC.

This clone is a singleton in its sample. V gene TRBV5-1 combines with J gene TRBJ1-4; TRBD1 is a possible D gene (6 bases). Trimming cost V 4 bases and J 5 bases, with 12 bases left between them. Germline CDR1 is SGHRS and CDR2 is YFSETQ. CDR3 length equals 14 residues. CDR3 nucleotide sequence: TGCGCCAGCAGCGACGGACAGCCGAATGAAAAACTGTTTTTT. Translating it yields CASSDGQPNEKLFF.

This chain joins TRBV7-9 and TRBJ1-1, with D tentatively TRBD1 (6 bases). Trimming took off 3 bases at V and 0 bases at J, with 8 bases between the two ends. This CDR3 has 14 amino acids. Germline V gene data show CDR1 as SEHNR and CDR2 as FQNEAQ (reference sequence). CDR3 nucleotides: TGTGCCAGCAGCTTCCAGGGGATGAACACTGAAGCTTTCTTT. This sequence encodes CASSFQGMNTEAFF.

The genes are TRBV19 and TRBJ1-4; D possibly corresponds to TRBD1 (6 bases). Germline-derived CDR1 and CDR2 are LNHDA and SQIVND (reference sequence). The length of the CDR3 is 16 residues. V lost 6 bases to trimming and J lost 4 bases, with 18 bases between them. CDR3 sequence (DNA): TGTGCCAGTAGGAGGGGGAAGGGGAGTTTTAATGAAAAACTGTTTTTT. The encoded protein is CASRRGKGSFNEKLFF. Together with reference TRBV19 and TRBJ1-4, the CDR3 gives the full variable domain: DGGITQSPKYLFRKEGQNVTLSCEQNLNHDAMYWYRQDPGQGLRLIYYSQIVNDFQKGDIAEGYSVSREKKESFPLTVTSAQKNPTAFYLCASRRGKGSFNEKLFFGSGTQLSVL.

The chain joins TRBV19 to TRBJ1-5, with D possibly being TRBD1 (5 bases). V was clipped by 6 bases and J by 0 bases, with 12 bases between them. The CDR3 contains 15 residues. Germline V gives CDR1 LNHDA, CDR2 SQIVND (reference sequence). CDR3 sequence (DNA): TGTGCCAGTAGCTATCAGGGATTTAGCAATCAGCCCCAGCATTTT. It translates to CASSYQGFSNQPQHF.

The J gene is TRBJ1-1, the V gene TRBV5-6, with no clear D. Germline CDR1 is SGHDT and CDR2 is YYEEEE. The CDR3 has 17 amino acids. V was trimmed by 4 bases and J by 0 bases, leaving 19 bases between them. The DNA of the CDR3 is TGTGCCAGCAGCCCGAGCTGGTGGAGCCGTATGAACACTGAAGCTTTCTTT. This encodes CASSPSWWSRMNTEAFF.

The chain combines TRBV10-1 with TRBJ1-1; the D gene is possibly TRBD1 (6 bases). CDR1 WNHNN and CDR2 SYGVQD come from the germline V gene (reference sequence). The CDR3 is made up of 15 amino acids. V lost 6 bases and J lost 5, with 19 bases in between. The CDR3 here is CASRGARTEKTEAFF. The CDR3 DNA sequence: TGCGCCAGCAGGGGAGCTCGGACAGAGAAGACTGAAGCTTTCTTT.

A single count supports this clone. V gene TRBV10-3 combines with J gene TRBJ1-2; 12 nucleotides agree with TRBD1. Trimming removed 7 bases from V and 4 bases from J; junction bases left unmatched: 4. Germline V gene data show CDR1 as ENHRY and CDR2 as SYGVKD. The CDR3 contains 14 residues. The CDR3 protein is CAITPGQGAYGYTF. The CDR3 coding sequence is TGTGCCATCACCCCGGGACAGGGGGCCTATGGCTACACCTTC.

In its sample, this clone was seen once. The V gene is TRBV7-2, the J gene TRBJ2-2; TRBD1 is a possible D gene (5 bases). CDR1 is SGHTA, CDR2 FQGNSA, per germline. V shed 5 bases and J shed 1 base, with 8 bases lying between them. CDR3 size: 14 residues. The CDR3 bases are TGTGCCAGCAGCATACAGGTGAACACCGGGGAGCTGTTTTTT. This encodes CASSIQVNTGELFF.

The chain uses TRBV10-2 and TRBJ1-1, with TRBD1 identical over 8 bases. The CDR3 totals 13 residues. Germline CDR1 reads WSHSY; CDR2 reads SAAADI. J was trimmed by 3 bases and V by 6 bases; bases with no gene match: 3. The CDR3 loop reads CASREDRDTEAFF. The DNA of the CDR3 is TGCGCCAGCAGAGAGGACAGGGACACTGAAGCTTTCTTT.

The V gene is TRBV5-1, the J gene TRBJ2-5; the match to TRBD2 covers 13 bases. V shed 0 bases and J 1 base; nucleotides not matched to a gene: 3. CDR1 is SGHRS, CDR2 YFSETQ, per germline. The CDR3 is 17 amino acids. For the CDR3, the DNA is TGCGCCAGCAGCTTGGTGGGGACTAGCGGGGCCCAAGAGACCCAGTACTTC. It specifies CASSLVGTSGAQETQYF.

The chain carries TRBV19 and TRBJ1-2; no firm D call. This CDR3 spans 13 amino acids. V was trimmed by 0 bases and J by 4 bases, leaving 6 bases between them. Per germline, CDR1 LNHDA and CDR2 SQIVND (reference sequence). The CDR3 loop reads CASSIERFYGYTF. As DNA, the CDR3 is TGTGCCAGTAGTATAGAACGGTTCTATGGCTACACCTTC.

This clone was picked up a small number of times. The chain combines TRBV19 with TRBJ1-5, with 8 positions matching TRBD1. Germline V gene data show CDR1 as LNHDA and CDR2 as SQIVND (reference sequence). J gave up 5 bases and V 5 bases, and 2 bases lay outside the gene matches. The CDR3 loop spans 13 amino acids. The CDR3 region has the DNA TGTGCCAGTAGTGAACAGGGGGATCAGCCCCAGCATTTT. Its protein is CASSEQGDQPQHF.

This sequence joins TRBV7-2 and TRBJ1-5, with D hard to call. Looked up from germline, CDR1 is SGHTA and CDR2 is FQGNSA. CDR3 size: 12 residues. The V gene lost 3 bases and the J gene lost 3 bases, with 3 bases spanning the gap. CDR3 sequence: CASSLYNQPQHF. CDR3 nucleotides: TGTGCCAGCAGCTTGTACAATCAGCCCCAGCATTTT.

The CDR3 spells CAIRGLRDRVSSYNEQFF. DNA for the CDR3: TGTGCCATCAGGGGTCTCCGGGACAGGGTAAGCTCCTACAATGAGCAGTTCTTC. The J gene is TRBJ2-1, the V gene TRBV10-3, with 9 positions matching TRBD1. Per germline, CDR1 ENHRY and CDR2 SYGVKD. This CDR3 is 18 amino acids long. V shed 6 bases and J 0 bases; nucleotides not matched to a gene: 12.

The J gene is TRBJ2-7, the V gene TRBV11-2, with D perhaps TRBD1 (5 bases). Trimming stripped 5 bases from V and 9 bases from J, with 20 bases between. This CDR3 comprises 14 residues. The germline V gene has CDR1 SGHAT and CDR2 FQNNGV. The chain's CDR3 is CASSLQPQGLGQYF. CDR3 DNA sequence: TGTGCCAGCAGCCTTCAACCCCAGGGTCTTGGGCAGTACTTC.

Only a few counts were recorded for this clone. This chain links TRBV11-3 with TRBJ2-1; 9 bases map to TRBD2. Germline V lookup: CDR1 SGHNT, CDR2 YENEEA. Unmatched junction bases numbered 6, after V lost 8 bases and J lost 4 bases. This CDR3 region has 14 residues. CDR3 residues: CASAAGGHYNEQFF. DNA for the CDR3: TGTGCCAGCGCAGCGGGGGGACATTACAATGAGCAGTTCTTC.

This chain links TRBV10-1 with TRBJ2-5, with 10 bases matching TRBD2. CDR1 is WNHNN, CDR2 SYGVQD, per germline (reference sequence). This CDR3 region has 17 residues. The V and J ends lost 9 bases and 2 bases, in that order; junction bases with no gene match: 15. DNA for the CDR3: TGCGCCAGGCGGAGGGCTAGCGGGGGACGCCTACAAGAGACCCAGTACTTC. Its translation is CARRRASGGRLQETQYF.

This clone appeared once. This chain links TRBV20-1 with TRBJ1-1; no clear D. Per germline, CDR1 DFQATT and CDR2 SNEGSKA (reference sequence). V was cut by 3 bases and J by 8 bases, with 19 bases left in between. This CDR3 is 14 amino acids long. The CDR3 DNA follows: TGCAGTGCTAGTGATCCCTCGGTGTCTTCAGAAGCTTTCTTT. Its translation: CSASDPSVSSEAFF.

The rearrangement links TRBV13 to TRBJ1-2; 7 bases match TRBD1. The CDR3 covers 13 residues. CDR1 and CDR2 (germline): PRHDT, FYEKMQ (reference sequence). V lost 2 bases, J lost 8 bases, and 5 bases stayed unmatched. CDR3 in DNA: TGTGCCAGCAGCTTACAGGGGGTTGGAGGCTACACCTTC. Protein product: CASSLQGVGGYTF.

The rearrangement uses TRBV7-9 and TRBJ1-2; TRBD1 matches at 7 bases. CDR3 length equals 13 residues. CDR1 and CDR2 (germline): SEHNR, FQNEAQ (reference sequence). The V gene end was trimmed by 5 bases and the J gene end by 7 bases; junction bases not matched to a gene: 7. The CDR3 DNA follows: TGTGCCAGCAGCCAGACAGGGTTTGTTGGCTACACCTTC. Protein product: CASSQTGFVGYTF.

This clone appeared a few times. The CDR3 spells CASSQMTRINEKLFF. CDR3 coding DNA: TGTGCCAGCAGCCAAATGACAAGGATAAATGAAAAACTGTTTTTT. This sequence joins TRBV3-1 (or the pseudogene TRBV3-2) and TRBJ1-4; no clear D gene. Germline V gene sequence: CDR1 LGHDT, CDR2 YNNKEL (reference sequence). V lost 2 bases and J lost 5, with 12 bases in between. The CDR3 is made up of 15 amino acids.

The count of this clone is one. The CDR3 is CASSEGQGVEKLFF. For the CDR3, the DNA is TGTGCCAGTAGTGAGGGACAGGGTGTTGAAAAACTGTTTTTT. The chain uses TRBV19 and TRBJ1-4, with 9 bases fitting TRBD1. Germline CDR1 and CDR2: LNHDA and SQIVND (reference sequence). Trimming removed 5 bases from V and 7 bases from J; junction bases left unmatched: 5. The CDR3 has 14 amino acids.